This T cell receptor beta chain was identified during a study of T cells in Graves' hyperthyroidism and ophthalmopathy. RNA transcripts were the template for amplifying TCR beta CDR3 regions. Using the HTBI primer set, a first-round RT-PCR was run on the TCR CDR3. TCRdb redid the calling of the multiplex PCR reads with MiXCR, one entry per CDR3 protein. The sample holds around 620,000 distinct CDR3 sequences, more than 13% seen once. This clonotype came up a few times. Its antigen is undetermined. Exclusions: uncontrolled infection, other autoimmune disease, pregnancy, lactation. The CDR3 length is 14 residues. The V gene lost 4 bases and the J gene lost 8 bases, with 15 bases spanning the gap. Germline-derived CDR1 and CDR2 are MNHNS and SASEGT. Study-wide results and limits: Blood also held most thyroid clonotypes expanded beyond 0.001. The model anticipated ophthalmopathy a median around six months pre-onset. Ophthalmopathy was distinguished from stable hyperthyroidism by 13 V-J signatures.

The rearrangement uses TRBV6-1 and TRBJ2-1, with a weak D call TRBD2 (5 bases). The receptor was isolated from a woman under 30 with Graves' ophthalmopathy. The sequenced material came from blood. The CDR3 bases are TGTGCCAGCAGTGCCCCAGGTTCCGGGGATGAGCAGTTCTTC. Protein sequence: CASSAPGSGDEQFF.